The present T cell receptor (beta chain) was sequenced within a study of blood T cell repertoires in COVID-19. Study information: The United States, Italy and Spain supplied acute and convalescent COVID-19 samples. Sample material is recorded as cDNA or gDNA derived from T cells, B-cell-depleted T cells, or PBMCs.

As processed by the authors: Amplification from reference gene primers served as the basis for estimated nucleated cell counts. Sequencing was performed with immunoSEQ multiplex PCR; in TCRdb, only in-frame clones are kept and a portion is missing. The V and J calls and clone size are taken from that table; D and trimming were inferred from the DNA. The table records roughly 370,000 clones, just under 90% of them present only once. From germline, CDR1 is SGHDN and CDR2 FVKESK. The CDR3 has 14 residues. With 4 bases removed from V and 4 bases from J, the gap between germline ends came to 14 bases. This chain connects TRBV14 to TRBJ2-7; D possibly corresponds to TRBD2 (6 bases). The receptor's source is a woman between 50 and 59 years old who had recovered from COVID-19. Material: PBMCs or T cells enriched from blood (not recorded which). The CDR3: CASSLEGSGYEQYF. CDR3 DNA: TGTGCCAGCAGCCTCGAGGGAAGCGGGTACGAGCAGTACTTC.